The 15 T cell receptor beta chains below come from one sample, sequenced in a study of blood T cell repertoires in COVID-19. Data came from immunoSEQ multiplex PCR; TCRdb stores just in-frame clones and leaves some out. The sample shows some 260,000 clones, around 90% of them seen only once. The sequenced material came from PBMCs or T cells enriched from blood (not recorded which). Receptor source: a woman aged 25-40 years with acute COVID-19.

The V gene is TRBV15, the J gene TRBJ1-3; no definite D call. CDR3 size: 14 residues. V lost 7 bases to trimming and J lost 0 bases, with 10 bases between them. Germline CDR1 and CDR2: LNHNV and YYDKDF (reference sequence). The CDR3 bases are TGTGCCACCAACGTGGGCAGCTCTGGAAACACCATATATTTT. It encodes CATNVGSSGNTIYF. Full variable domain (remainder filled in from reference TRBV15 and TRBJ1-3): DAMVIQNPRYQVTQFGKPVTLSCSQTLNHNVMYWYQQKSSQAPKLLFHYYDKDFNNEADTPDNFQSRRPNTSFCFLDIRSPGLGDTAMYLCATNVGSSGNTIYFGEGSWLTVV.

This clone occurred once. V usage is TRBV11-3 and J usage is TRBJ2-5, with TRBD1 matching 8 bases. The CDR3 contains 15 residues. The germline gives CDR1 SGHNT, CDR2 YENEEA. Unmatched junction bases numbered 6, after V lost 5 bases and J lost 1 base. This CDR3 is CASSTRQGLQETQYF. The DNA of the CDR3 is TGTGCCAGCAGCACGCGACAGGGGCTCCAAGAGACCCAGTACTTC.

The chain has TRBV7-2 and TRBJ2-5; D remains ambiguous. The germline V and J ends were trimmed by 6 bases and 5 bases, with 7 bases remaining between them. In germline, CDR1 is SGHTA, CDR2 FQGNSA. The length of the CDR3 is 11 residues. This CDR3 is CASSLSETQYF. The CDR3 bases are TGTGCCAGCAGTTTGAGCGAGACCCAGTACTTC.

The V and J genes are TRBV7-9 and TRBJ2-7; 7 nucleotides match TRBD1. Germline V lookup: CDR1 SEHNR, CDR2 FQNEAQ (reference sequence). The V and J ends lost 5 bases and 2 bases, in that order; junction bases with no gene match: 9. The CDR3 is 15 amino acids. CDR3 bases: TGTGCCAGCAGCCAATCAGGACAGGCGCCCTACGAGCAGTACTTC. Amino acids: CASSQSGQAPYEQYF.

J is TRBJ2-1 and V is TRBV27; tentative D call: TRBD1 (6 bases). The CDR3 consists of 15 residues. Trimming pared 6 bases from V and 3 bases from J, leaving 15 bases between. Germline CDR1 is MNHEY and CDR2 is SMNVEV (reference sequence). CDR3 in DNA: TGTGCCAGCAGAAGAGGGACAAGGAGCTACAATGAGCAGTTCTTC. Residues: CASRRGTRSYNEQFF.

The chain uses TRBV28 and TRBJ2-7; possible D gene TRBD2, 6 bases. Germline-derived CDR1 and CDR2 are MDHEN and SYDVKM. The ends were cut back, 4 bases at V and 6 bases at J, with 13 bases in the middle. The CDR3 has 13 amino acids. The CDR3 DNA reads as TGTGCCAGCAGTTGGGGAGGTAGCGGCGAGCAGTACTTC. Amino acids: CASSWGGSGEQYF.

V is TRBV7-2 and J is TRBJ2-7, with TRBD2 identical over 9 bases. Germline trimming cut 0 bases from V and 4 bases from J; bases unmatched to any gene: 7. From germline, CDR1 is SGHTA and CDR2 FQGNSA. The CDR3 has 16 residues. The CDR3 is CASSLAGGRVLYEQYF. CDR3 bases: TGTGCCAGCAGCTTAGCGGGCGGGAGGGTTTTGTACGAGCAGTACTTC. The full variable domain, rest sourced from reference TRBV7-2 and TRBJ2-7, is GAGVSQSPSNKVTEKGKDVELRCDPISGHTALYWYRQSLGQGLEFLIYFQGNSAPDKSGLPSDRFSAERTGGSVSTLTIQRTQQEDSAVYLCASSLAGGRVLYEQYFGPGTRLTVT.

The chain links TRBV25-1 to TRBJ1-4; D perhaps matches TRBD1 (6 bases). V gave up 2 bases and J gave up 7 bases, with 8 bases separating them. The CDR3 extends over 13 amino acids. Germline V lookup: CDR1 MGHDK, CDR2 SYGVNS. CDR3 coding DNA: TGTGCCAGCAGTGAAGACAGGTCTGAAAAACTGTTTTTT. Residues: CASSEDRSEKLFF.

The chain carries TRBV7-9 and TRBJ1-5; 7 nucleotides match TRBD1. The CDR3 runs 16 residues. Germline values: CDR1 SEHNR, CDR2 FQNEAQ (reference sequence). V dropped 1 base and J dropped 5; count of bases not matched to a gene: 8. CDR3 residues: CASSLEGTVAHQPQHF. DNA of the CDR3: TGTGCCAGCAGCTTAGAAGGGACAGTTGCCCATCAGCCCCAGCATTTT.

The V and J genes are TRBV6-2 or TRBV6-3 and TRBJ1-2; possible D gene TRBD1, 6 bases. Germline assignment: CDR1 MNHEY and CDR2 SVGEGT. The length of the CDR3 is 15 residues. Trimming pared 0 bases from V and 8 bases from J, leaving 16 bases between. CDR3 in amino acids: CASSYSVRTGMGYTF. DNA of the CDR3: TGTGCCAGCAGTTACTCCGTCCGAACAGGGATGGGCTACACCTTC.

This chain links TRBV9 with TRBJ1-3; D is uncertain. The CDR3 length is 15 residues. V shed 3 bases and J shed 0 bases, with 10 bases lying between them. Germline assignment: CDR1 SGDLS and CDR2 YYNGEE. CDR3 nucleotides: TGTGCCAGCAGCGCCCCTGGACTCTCTGGAAACACCATATATTTT. This codes for CASSAPGLSGNTIYF.

As concerns this clone: Other nucleotide sequences from this sample produce the same CDR3. The chain links TRBV7-3 to TRBJ2-7; 7 bases map to TRBD2. CDR3 size: 15 residues. After removal of 3 bases from V and 0 bases from J, the junction contained 5 bases not matched to a gene. Germline CDR1 is SGHTA and CDR2 is FQGTGA. The CDR3 DNA follows: TGTGCCAGCAGCTTGGCAGCGGGGCCCTCCTACGAGCAGTACTTC. It specifies CASSLAAGPSYEQYF.

The chain employs TRBV19 and TRBJ1-5; TRBD1 matches at 10 bases. This CDR3 is 18 amino acids long. V lost 6 bases to trimming and J lost 2 bases; unmatched junction nucleotides: 13. Germline lookup yields CDR1 LNHDA and CDR2 SQIVND (reference sequence). The CDR3 reads CASSPIPGQGTGNQPQHF. CDR3 sequence (DNA): TGTGCCAGTAGCCCTATTCCGGGACAGGGGACGGGCAATCAGCCCCAGCATTTT.

This chain uses TRBV9 with TRBJ2-7; TRBD1 agrees at 7 bases. This CDR3 comprises 15 residues. CDR1 SGDLS and CDR2 YYNGEE come from the germline V gene. The V and J ends lost 0 bases and 3 bases, in that order; junction bases with no gene match: 6. This CDR3 reads CASSVDPTGYYEQYF. The CDR3 nucleotides are TGTGCCAGCAGCGTAGACCCGACAGGGTACTACGAGCAGTACTTC. The variable domain in full, completed from reference TRBV9 and TRBJ2-7, reads DSGVTQTPKHLITATGQRVTLRCSPRSGDLSVYWYQQSLDQGLQFLIQYYNGEERAKGNILERFSAQQFPDLHSELNLSSLELGDSALYFCASSVDPTGYYEQYFGPGTRLTVT.

The rearrangement joins TRBV6-5 to TRBJ1-1; no clear D gene. In germline, CDR1 is MNHEY, CDR2 SVGAGI. CDR3 size: 14 residues. Deletions cut 10 bases from V and 1 base from J, with 16 bases between. The chain's CDR3 is CATTDTVQNTEAFF. CDR3 coding DNA: TGTGCCACCACAGACACAGTACAGAACACTGAAGCTTTCTTT.